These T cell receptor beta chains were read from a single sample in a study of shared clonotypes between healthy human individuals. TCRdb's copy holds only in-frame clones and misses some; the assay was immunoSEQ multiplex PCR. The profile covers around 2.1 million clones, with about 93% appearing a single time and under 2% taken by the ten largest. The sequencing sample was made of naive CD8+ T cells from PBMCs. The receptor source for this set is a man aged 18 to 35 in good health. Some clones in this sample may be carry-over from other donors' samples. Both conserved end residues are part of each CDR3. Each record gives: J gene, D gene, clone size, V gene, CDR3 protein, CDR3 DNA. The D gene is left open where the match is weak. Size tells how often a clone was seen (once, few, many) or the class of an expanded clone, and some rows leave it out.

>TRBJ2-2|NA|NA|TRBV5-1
CASSLGYEELFF
TGCGCCAGCAGCTTGGGATATGAGGAGCTGTTTTTT
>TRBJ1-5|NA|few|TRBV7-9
CASSLGSHNQPQHF
TGTGCCAGCAGCTTAGGTTCCCACAATCAGCCCCAGCATTTT
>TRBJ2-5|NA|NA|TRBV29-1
CSAERETQYF
TGCAGCGCTGAGCGGGAGACCCAGTACTTC
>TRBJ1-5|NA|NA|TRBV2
CASSEPTGLNQPQHF
TGTGCCAGCAGTGAACCGACAGGCCTAAATCAGCCCCAGCATTTT
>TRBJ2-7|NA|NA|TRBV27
CASSPTPPAGTAAYEQYF
TGTGCCAGCAGTCCTACCCCGCCCGCCGGGACCGCAGCCTACGAGCAGTACTTC
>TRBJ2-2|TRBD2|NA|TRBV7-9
CASESYGLALESGELFF
TGTGCCAGTGAGTCTTACGGACTAGCTCTGGAGAGCGGGGAGCTGTTTTTT
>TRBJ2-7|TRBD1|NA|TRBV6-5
CASSYSTGTETYEQYF
TGTGCCAGCAGTTACTCCACCGGGACAGAGACCTACGAGCAGTACTTC
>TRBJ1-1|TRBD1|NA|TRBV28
CASTMRAGGSLNTEAFF
TGTGCCAGCACCATGAGGGCAGGGGGCTCATTGAACACTGAAGCTTTCTTT
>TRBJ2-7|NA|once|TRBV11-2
CASSFFSSGRTGEQYF
TGTGCCAGCAGCTTTTTTTCTTCTGGCAGGACGGGAGAGCAGTACTTC
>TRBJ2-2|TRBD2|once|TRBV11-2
CASSRVPGGTGELFF
TGTGCCAGCAGCCGCGTCCCGGGAGGCACCGGGGAGCTGTTTTTT
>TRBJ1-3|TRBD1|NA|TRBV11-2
CASSQGGSGNTIYF
TGTGCCAGCAGCCAGGGGGGCTCCGGAAACACCATATATTTT
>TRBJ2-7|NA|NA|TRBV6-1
CASSESGGKSYEQYF
TGTGCCAGCAGTGAATCAGGAGGTAAATCCTACGAGCAGTACTTC
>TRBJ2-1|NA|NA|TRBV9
CASSPLTSSYNEQFF
TGTGCCAGCAGCCCCCTTACGAGCTCCTACAATGAGCAGTTCTTC
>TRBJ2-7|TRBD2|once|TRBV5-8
CASSLISGTPYEQYF
TGTGCCAGCAGCTTGATTAGCGGGACCCCCTACGAGCAGTACTTC
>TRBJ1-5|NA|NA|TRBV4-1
CASSRTRGGNQPQHF
TGCGCCAGCAGCCGGACACGGGGAGGCAATCAGCCCCAGCATTTT
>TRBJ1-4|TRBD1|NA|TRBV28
CASSLVQGAEKLFF
TGTGCCAGCAGTTTGGTACAGGGGGCGGAAAAACTGTTTTTT
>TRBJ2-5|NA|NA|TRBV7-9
CASSLLADQETQYF
TGTGCCAGCAGCTTACTAGCCGACCAAGAGACCCAGTACTTC
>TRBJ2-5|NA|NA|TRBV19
CASGNRLQETQYF
TGTGCCAGTGGTAACAGGTTACAAGAGACCCAGTACTTC
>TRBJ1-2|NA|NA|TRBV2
CASTAMGEGANYGYTF
TGTGCCAGCACCGCGATGGGGGAAGGGGCCAACTATGGCTACACCTTC
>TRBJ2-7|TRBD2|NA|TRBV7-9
CASSFGTSGNIYEQYF
TGTGCCAGCAGCTTTGGGACTAGCGGGAATATCTACGAGCAGTACTTC
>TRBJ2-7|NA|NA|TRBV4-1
CASSQDSSPPREQYF
TGCGCCAGCAGCCAAGATTCCAGTCCACCCAGGGAGCAGTACTTC
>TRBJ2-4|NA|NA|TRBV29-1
CSVEVGAKNIQYF
TGCAGCGTTGAGGTGGGGGCCAAAAACATTCAGTACTTC
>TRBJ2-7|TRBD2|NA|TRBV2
CASSGTSGSSYEQYF
TGTGCCAGCAGCGGGACTAGCGGGAGTTCCTACGAGCAGTACTTC
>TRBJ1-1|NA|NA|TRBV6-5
CASRGGLYTEAFF
TGTGCCAGCAGGGGGGGGCTTTACACTGAAGCTTTCTTT
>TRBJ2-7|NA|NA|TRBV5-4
CASSLGVGTEHEQYF
TGTGCCAGCAGCTTGGGAGTAGGAACCGAGCACGAGCAGTACTTC
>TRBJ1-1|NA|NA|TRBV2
CASSPPATNAEAFF
TGTGCCAGCAGCCCACCGGCTACTAACGCTGAAGCTTTCTTT
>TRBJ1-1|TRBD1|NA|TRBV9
CASSVTDRGPEAFF
TGTGCCAGCAGCGTAACAGACAGGGGACCTGAAGCTTTCTTT
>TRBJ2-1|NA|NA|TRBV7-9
CASSLAVGVGSRGNEQFF
TGTGCCAGCAGCTTAGCTGTTGGTGTTGGGTCAAGGGGCAATGAGCAGTTCTTC
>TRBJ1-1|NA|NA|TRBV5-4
CASSFNGGATEAFF
TGTGCCAGCAGCTTTAATGGGGGGGCCACTGAAGCTTTCTTT
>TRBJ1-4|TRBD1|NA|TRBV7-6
CASSFRLTGGTNEKLFF
TGTGCCAGCAGCTTCCGTTTAACAGGGGGCACTAATGAAAAACTGTTTTTT
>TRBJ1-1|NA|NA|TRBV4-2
CASSPTLGGTEAFF
TGTGCCAGCAGCCCGACCCTGGGCGGCACTGAAGCTTTCTTT
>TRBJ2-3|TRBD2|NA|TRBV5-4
CASSFPGLAGPDTQYF
TGTGCCAGCAGCTTTCCGGGACTAGCGGGACCAGATACGCAGTATTTT
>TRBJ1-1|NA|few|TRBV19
CASSIGTTQAFF
TGTGCCAGTAGTATAGGGACGACACAAGCTTTCTTT